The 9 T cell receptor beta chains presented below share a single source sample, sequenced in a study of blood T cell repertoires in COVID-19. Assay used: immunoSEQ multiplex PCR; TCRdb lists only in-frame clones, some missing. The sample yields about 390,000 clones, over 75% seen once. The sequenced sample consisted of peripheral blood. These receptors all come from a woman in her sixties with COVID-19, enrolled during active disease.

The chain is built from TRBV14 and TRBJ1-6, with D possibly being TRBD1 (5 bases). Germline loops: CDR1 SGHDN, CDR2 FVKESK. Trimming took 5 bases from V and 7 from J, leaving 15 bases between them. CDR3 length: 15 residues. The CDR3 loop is CASSGGAIRNSPLHF. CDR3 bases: TGTGCCAGCAGCGGAGGGGCTATAAGGAATTCACCCCTCCACTTT.

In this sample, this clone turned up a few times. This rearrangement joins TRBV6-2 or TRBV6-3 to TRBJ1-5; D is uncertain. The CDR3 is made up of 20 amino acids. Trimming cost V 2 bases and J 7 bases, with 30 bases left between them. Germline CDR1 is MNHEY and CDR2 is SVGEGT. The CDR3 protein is CASSYTLIGPVAAFRQPQHF. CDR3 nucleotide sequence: TGTGCCAGCAGTTACACACTGATCGGCCCCGTCGCTGCCTTCAGGCAGCCCCAGCATTTT.

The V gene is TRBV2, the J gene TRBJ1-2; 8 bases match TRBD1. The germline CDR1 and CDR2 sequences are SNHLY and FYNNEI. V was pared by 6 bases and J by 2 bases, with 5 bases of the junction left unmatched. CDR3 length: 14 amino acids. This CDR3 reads CASSLGTGNYGYTF. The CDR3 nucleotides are TGTGCCAGCAGCCTCGGGACAGGAAACTATGGCTACACCTTC.

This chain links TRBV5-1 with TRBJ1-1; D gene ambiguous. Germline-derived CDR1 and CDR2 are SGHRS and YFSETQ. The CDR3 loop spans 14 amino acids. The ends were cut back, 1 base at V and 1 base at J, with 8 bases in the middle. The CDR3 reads CASSLQSENTEAFF. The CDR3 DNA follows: TGCGCCAGCAGCTTGCAATCAGAGAACACTGAAGCTTTCTTT.

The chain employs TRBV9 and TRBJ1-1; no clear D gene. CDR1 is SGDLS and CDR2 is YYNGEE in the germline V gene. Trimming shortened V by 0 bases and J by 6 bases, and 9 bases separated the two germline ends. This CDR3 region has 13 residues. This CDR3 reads CASSVGLSAEAFF. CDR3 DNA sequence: TGTGCCAGCAGCGTAGGCCTCTCAGCTGAAGCTTTCTTT.

This CDR3 reads CASSLAEGSVDEQYF. The CDR3 nucleotides read TGTGCCAGCAGCTTAGCGGAGGGTTCTGTGGACGAGCAGTACTTC. The V call is TRBV7-8, the J call TRBJ2-7, with D possibly matching TRBD2 (6 bases). The CDR3 has 15 residues. Between the trimmed V and J ends, which lost 0 bases and 5 bases, there was a span of 14 bases. Germline V gene data show CDR1 as SGHVS and CDR2 as FQNEAQ.

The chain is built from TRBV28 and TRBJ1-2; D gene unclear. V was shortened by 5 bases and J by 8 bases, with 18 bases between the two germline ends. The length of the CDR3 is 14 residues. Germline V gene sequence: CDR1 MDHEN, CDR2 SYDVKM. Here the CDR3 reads CASSAGTLTGGYTF. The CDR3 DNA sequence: TGTGCCAGCAGTGCGGGCACCTTGACGGGAGGCTACACCTTC.

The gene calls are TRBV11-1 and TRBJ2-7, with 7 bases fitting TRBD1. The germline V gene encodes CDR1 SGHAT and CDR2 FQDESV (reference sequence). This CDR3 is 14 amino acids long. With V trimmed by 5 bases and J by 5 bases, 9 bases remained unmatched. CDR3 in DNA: TGTGCCAGCAGCCCGTACGAGACAGGGAACGAGCAGTACTTC. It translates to CASSPYETGNEQYF.

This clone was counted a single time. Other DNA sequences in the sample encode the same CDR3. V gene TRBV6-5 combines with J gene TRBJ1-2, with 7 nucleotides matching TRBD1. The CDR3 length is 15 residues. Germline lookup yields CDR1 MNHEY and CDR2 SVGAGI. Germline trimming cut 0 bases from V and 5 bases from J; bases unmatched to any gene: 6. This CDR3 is CASSYSPTGNYGYTF. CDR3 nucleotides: TGTGCCAGCAGTTACTCTCCGACAGGGAATTATGGCTACACCTTC.